These T cell receptor beta chains were read from a single sample in a study of blood T cell repertoires in COVID-19. Here immunoSEQ multiplex PCR was the method, and the copy in TCRdb shows in-frame clones only, minus some. The table has about 150,000 clones, approximately 85% seen once. The sample consisted of peripheral blood. Every receptor here comes from a man aged 60 to 69 with COVID-19, enrolled during active disease. CDR3s include the opening cysteine and the closing phenylalanine or tryptophan. Each record gives: J gene, clone size, D gene, V gene, CDR3 DNA, CDR3 protein. D genes are given only for firm matches. Expanded clones are given a class, and other clones once, few, many or no size at all.

j_call: TRBJ1-1; clone_size: NA; d_call: TRBD1; v_call: TRBV6-4; cdr3_nt: TGTGCCAGCAGTCCCCAGGGGGGCACTGAAGCTTTCTTT; cdr3_aa: CASSPQGGTEAFF
j_call: TRBJ1-4; clone_size: NA; d_call: NA; v_call: TRBV14; cdr3_nt: TGTGCCAGCAGCGAACACCCGGGGGGCGCTAATGAAAAACTGTTTTTT; cdr3_aa: CASSEHPGGANEKLFF
j_call: TRBJ2-1; clone_size: NA; d_call: NA; v_call: TRBV5-1; cdr3_nt: TGCGCCAGTGAACTGGAGAGCTCCTACAATGAGCAGTTCTTC; cdr3_aa: CASELESSYNEQFF
j_call: TRBJ2-3; clone_size: NA; d_call: TRBD2; v_call: TRBV7-3; cdr3_nt: TGTGCCAGCAGTCCCCAAGCGGGGGTCTCAGATACGCAGTATTTT; cdr3_aa: CASSPQAGVSDTQYF
j_call: TRBJ1-1; clone_size: NA; d_call: NA; v_call: TRBV5-1; cdr3_nt: TGCGCCAGCAGCCCCAGGGGACAAGAAGGGAACACTGAAGCTTTCTTT; cdr3_aa: CASSPRGQEGNTEAFF
j_call: TRBJ1-2; clone_size: once; d_call: TRBD1; v_call: TRBV2; cdr3_nt: TGTGCCAGCCAGGGGGCCGGGGATGGCTACACCTTC; cdr3_aa: CASQGAGDGYTF
j_call: TRBJ2-7; clone_size: NA; d_call: TRBD2; v_call: TRBV3-1/TRBV3-2; cdr3_nt: TGTGCCAGCAGCCAATCGGCTAGCGGGACCTACGAGCAGTACTTC; cdr3_aa: CASSQSASGTYEQYF
j_call: TRBJ2-3; clone_size: NA; d_call: TRBD1; v_call: TRBV4-3; cdr3_nt: TGCGCCAGCAGCCAAGATAGGACAGGGAGCACAGATACGCAGTATTTT; cdr3_aa: CASSQDRTGSTDTQYF
j_call: TRBJ2-7; clone_size: NA; d_call: TRBD2; v_call: TRBV7-9; cdr3_nt: TGTGCCAGCAGCTTGGGAGGGTTTGACAGCGAGCAGTACTTC; cdr3_aa: CASSLGGFDSEQYF
j_call: TRBJ2-1; clone_size: NA; d_call: TRBD1; v_call: TRBV5-5; cdr3_nt: TGTGCCAGCAGCTTCGACGTGGGACAGGGATACAATGAGCAGTTCTTC; cdr3_aa: CASSFDVGQGYNEQFF
j_call: TRBJ2-3; clone_size: NA; d_call: TRBD1; v_call: TRBV29-1; cdr3_nt: TGCAGCGTTAAGAAAAAGGGACAGGGGGCTTTAGATACGCAGTATTTT; cdr3_aa: CSVKKKGQGALDTQYF
j_call: TRBJ2-5; clone_size: NA; d_call: TRBD2; v_call: TRBV11-1; cdr3_nt: TGTGCCAGCAGCCGGGGACTAGAGGAGACCCAGTACTTC; cdr3_aa: CASSRGLEETQYF
j_call: TRBJ2-2; clone_size: NA; d_call: NA; v_call: TRBV7-9; cdr3_nt: TGTGCCAGCAGGCGATGGTCCCCGAACACCGGGGAGCTGTTTTTT; cdr3_aa: CASRRWSPNTGELFF
j_call: TRBJ1-1; clone_size: once; d_call: NA; v_call: TRBV24-1; cdr3_nt: TGTGCCACCGTCGGGGACACGAACACTGAAGCTTTCTTT; cdr3_aa: CATVGDTNTEAFF
j_call: TRBJ1-6; clone_size: NA; d_call: NA; v_call: TRBV11-3; cdr3_nt: TGTGCCAGCAGCGCGAGGGGAGGTATTGATTCACCCCTCCACTTT; cdr3_aa: CASSARGGIDSPLHF
j_call: TRBJ2-7; clone_size: once; d_call: NA; v_call: TRBV4-3; cdr3_nt: TGCGCCAGCAGCCAAGTATTCGGGTACGAGCAGTACTTC; cdr3_aa: CASSQVFGYEQYF
j_call: TRBJ1-3; clone_size: NA; d_call: NA; v_call: TRBV5-1; cdr3_nt: TGCGCCAGCAGCAAAGGACAGACTGGAAACACCATATATTTT; cdr3_aa: CASSKGQTGNTIYF
j_call: TRBJ1-5; clone_size: NA; d_call: NA; v_call: TRBV27; cdr3_nt: TGTGCCAGCAGTGGAACGGGAGTCTTGAATCAGCCCCAGCATTTT; cdr3_aa: CASSGTGVLNQPQHF
j_call: TRBJ2-7; clone_size: NA; d_call: TRBD2; v_call: TRBV10-2; cdr3_nt: TGCGCCAGCAGTGACCCAGGGAGCGGGAGCTTGGACGAGCAGTACTTC; cdr3_aa: CASSDPGSGSLDEQYF
j_call: TRBJ2-3; clone_size: NA; d_call: TRBD1; v_call: TRBV7-2; cdr3_nt: TGTGCCAGCAGCCGGGACAGGGAAACAGATACGCAGTATTTT; cdr3_aa: CASSRDRETDTQYF
j_call: TRBJ1-3; clone_size: NA; d_call: NA; v_call: TRBV27; cdr3_nt: TGTGCCAGCAGCTCCTTGGGGGCGGGAAACACCATATATTTT; cdr3_aa: CASSSLGAGNTIYF
j_call: TRBJ2-6; clone_size: few; d_call: TRBD1; v_call: TRBV24-1; cdr3_nt: TGTGCCACCAGTGACTCCTCCGGGACAGGTAGCTCTGGGGCCAACGTCCTGACTTTC; cdr3_aa: CATSDSSGTGSSGANVLTF
j_call: TRBJ1-6; clone_size: NA; d_call: NA; v_call: TRBV5-6; cdr3_nt: TGTGCCAGCAGCGTAGATACCAACTCCTATAATTCACCCCTCCACTTT; cdr3_aa: CASSVDTNSYNSPLHF
j_call: TRBJ2-3; clone_size: once; d_call: NA; v_call: TRBV2; cdr3_nt: TGTGCCAGCAGTTACGGGAAGGCAGATACGCAGTATTTT; cdr3_aa: CASSYGKADTQYF
j_call: TRBJ1-3; clone_size: NA; d_call: NA; v_call: TRBV9; cdr3_nt: TGTGCCAGCAGCCCAGAGACAGGCTCTGGAAACACCATATATTTT; cdr3_aa: CASSPETGSGNTIYF
j_call: TRBJ1-2; clone_size: NA; d_call: NA; v_call: TRBV7-9; cdr3_nt: TGTGCCAGCAGCCCCGAGGTGGCTCTGGATGGCTACACCTTC; cdr3_aa: CASSPEVALDGYTF
j_call: TRBJ2-6; clone_size: NA; d_call: NA; v_call: TRBV5-6; cdr3_nt: TGTGCCAGCAGCTTCGGTGCAGGGGTCTCTGGGGCCAACGTCCTGACTTTC; cdr3_aa: CASSFGAGVSGANVLTF
j_call: TRBJ1-4; clone_size: NA; d_call: TRBD1; v_call: TRBV15; cdr3_nt: TGTGCCACCAGCAGAGATCGGACAGGTGAAAAACTGTTTTTT; cdr3_aa: CATSRDRTGEKLFF
j_call: TRBJ1-5; clone_size: NA; d_call: NA; v_call: TRBV7-8; cdr3_nt: TGTGCCAGCAGCTTAAGAGGTCAGCCCCAGCATTTT; cdr3_aa: CASSLRGQPQHF
j_call: TRBJ1-2; clone_size: NA; d_call: NA; v_call: TRBV24-1; cdr3_nt: TGTGCCACCAGTGAAAGGGGAAGGAGCTATGGCTACACCTTC; cdr3_aa: CATSERGRSYGYTF
j_call: TRBJ1-6; clone_size: NA; d_call: NA; v_call: TRBV27; cdr3_nt: TGTGCCAGCAGTTTCTCTAATTCACCCCTCCACTTT; cdr3_aa: CASSFSNSPLHF
j_call: TRBJ2-5; clone_size: few; d_call: TRBD1; v_call: TRBV6-5; cdr3_nt: TGTGCCAGCAGTCCGACAGGGGGATCGGAAGAGACCCAGTACTTC; cdr3_aa: CASSPTGGSEETQYF
j_call: TRBJ1-1; clone_size: NA; d_call: NA; v_call: TRBV28; cdr3_nt: TGTGCCAGCACCTCCCCGGGGGTAAGCACTGAAGCTTTCTTT; cdr3_aa: CASTSPGVSTEAFF
j_call: TRBJ2-3; clone_size: NA; d_call: NA; v_call: TRBV11-2; cdr3_nt: TGTGCCAGCGAGGGCGGGTTAGATACGCAGTATTTT; cdr3_aa: CASEGGLDTQYF
j_call: TRBJ1-6; clone_size: NA; d_call: TRBD1; v_call: TRBV19; cdr3_nt: TGTGCCAGTAGGCCGGGACAGGGGCGAACTAATTCACCCCTCCACTTT; cdr3_aa: CASRPGQGRTNSPLHF
j_call: TRBJ1-1; clone_size: NA; d_call: NA; v_call: TRBV28; cdr3_nt: TGTGCCAGCAGTTTAGGGGGGAGAAAGAACACTGAAGTTTTCTTT; cdr3_aa: CASSLGGRKNTEVFF
j_call: TRBJ2-5; clone_size: NA; d_call: NA; v_call: TRBV11-3; cdr3_nt: TGTGCCAGCAGCTTAGTTAAAGAGACCCAGTACTTC; cdr3_aa: CASSLVKETQYF
j_call: TRBJ2-3; clone_size: few; d_call: NA; v_call: TRBV7-2; cdr3_nt: TGTGCCAGCAGCATAAGCCAAACAGATACGCAGTATTTT; cdr3_aa: CASSISQTDTQYF
j_call: TRBJ2-5; clone_size: NA; d_call: TRBD2; v_call: TRBV5-5; cdr3_nt: TGTGCCAGCAGCCCCATAGCGGGGGGGCAAGAGACCCAGTACTTC; cdr3_aa: CASSPIAGGQETQYF
j_call: TRBJ1-3; clone_size: NA; d_call: NA; v_call: TRBV19; cdr3_nt: TGTGCCACCAAAGGACAAGGGGTCGTTGGAAACACCATATATTTT; cdr3_aa: CATKGQGVVGNTIYF
j_call: TRBJ2-7; clone_size: NA; d_call: NA; v_call: TRBV6-2/TRBV6-3; cdr3_nt: TGTGCCAGCAGTCTGGAGGGAGGATCCTACGAGCAGTACTTC; cdr3_aa: CASSLEGGSYEQYF
j_call: TRBJ2-1; clone_size: NA; d_call: NA; v_call: TRBV19; cdr3_nt: TGTGCCAGTAGTCCCGGGAGGATAGCGTTCAGGGGGCAGTTCTTC; cdr3_aa: CASSPGRIAFRGQFF
j_call: TRBJ2-3; clone_size: few; d_call: TRBD1; v_call: TRBV7-9; cdr3_nt: TGTGCCAGCAGGGACAGGGTTGGGACAGATACGCAGTATTTT; cdr3_aa: CASRDRVGTDTQYF
j_call: TRBJ2-2; clone_size: NA; d_call: NA; v_call: TRBV7-2; cdr3_nt: TGTGCCAGCACTAGGGGGGGAGCGAACACCGGGGAGCTGTTTTTT; cdr3_aa: CASTRGGANTGELFF
j_call: TRBJ2-3; clone_size: NA; d_call: TRBD1; v_call: TRBV11-2; cdr3_nt: TGTGCCAGCAGCTTCGGACAGGGACGCTCCACAGATACGCAGTATTTT; cdr3_aa: CASSFGQGRSTDTQYF
j_call: TRBJ1-6; clone_size: NA; d_call: TRBD1; v_call: TRBV18; cdr3_nt: TGTGCCAGCTCACAGGTTGTTCAGAGGGGGTCCGGGACAGCCAATTCACCCCTCCACTTT; cdr3_aa: CASSQVVQRGSGTANSPLHF
j_call: TRBJ1-1; clone_size: few; d_call: TRBD1; v_call: TRBV3-1/TRBV3-2; cdr3_nt: TGTGCCAGCAGCCCCGGGACAGACTCTTTGCGTGGAGCTTTCTTT; cdr3_aa: CASSPGTDSLRGAFF
j_call: TRBJ1-1; clone_size: NA; d_call: NA; v_call: TRBV3-1/TRBV3-2; cdr3_nt: TGTGCCAGCAGCCGCGGGACTTCCGGAAACGAAGCTTTCTTT; cdr3_aa: CASSRGTSGNEAFF
j_call: TRBJ1-1; clone_size: few; d_call: NA; v_call: TRBV20-1; cdr3_nt: TGCAGTGCCCCCTTGAACACTGAAGCTTTCTTT; cdr3_aa: CSAPLNTEAFF
j_call: TRBJ2-7; clone_size: few; d_call: NA; v_call: TRBV11-3; cdr3_nt: TGTGCCAGCAGCTTAGACGTCCCGGTGTTAACTTACGAGCAGTACTTC; cdr3_aa: CASSLDVPVLTYEQYF
j_call: TRBJ2-1; clone_size: NA; d_call: NA; v_call: TRBV6-5; cdr3_nt: TGTGCCAGCAGTTTTGAGCGGACCTACAATGAGCAGTTCTTC; cdr3_aa: CASSFERTYNEQFF
j_call: TRBJ2-3; clone_size: once; d_call: NA; v_call: TRBV28; cdr3_nt: TGTGCCAGCAGTTCCCCTAGCACAGATACGCAGTATTTT; cdr3_aa: CASSSPSTDTQYF
j_call: TRBJ2-3; clone_size: NA; d_call: TRBD2; v_call: TRBV7-3; cdr3_nt: TGTGCCAGCAGCTTAAATAGCGGGGGGTCAGATACGCAGTATTTT; cdr3_aa: CASSLNSGGSDTQYF
j_call: TRBJ2-1; clone_size: once; d_call: TRBD2; v_call: TRBV13; cdr3_nt: TGTGCCAGCAGCTTCCAGGGGACTAGCGGATACAATGAGCAGTTCTTC; cdr3_aa: CASSFQGTSGYNEQFF